This T cell receptor (beta chain) was retrieved from a study of radiation and T cells in renal cell carcinoma. Whole-study findings and limits: No pretreatment tumor biopsies were available for baseline clonotypes. In blood, top tumor clones expanded by 2 weeks, shrinking by 4.

Measured with immunoSEQ multiplex PCR; TCRdb has only the in-frame clones, and not every one. The sample contains over 35,000 clones, roughly 80% of which appear only once. Time point reported: blood 4 weeks post-SBRT, at nephrectomy. Treatment: 15 Gy SBRT to primary tumor, nephrectomy 4 weeks later. Radiation-treated patients gave blood at baseline, week 2 and week 4. This clone occurred once. Its antigen remains unidentified. This receptor was obtained from a woman aged 70-85 years with renal cell carcinoma. This sample comprised blood, obtained from a patient whose treatment included radiotherapy and nephrectomy.

This chain's CDR3 is CAWSLLPEMNTEAFF. Here the CDR3 DNA reads TGTGCCTGGAGTCTTCTACCGGAAATGAACACTGAAGCTTTCTTT. V gene TRBV30 combines with J gene TRBJ1-1; D uncertain. V was cut by 2 bases and J by 0 bases, with 13 bases left in between. The CDR3 sequence is 15 residues long. CDR1 GTSNPN and CDR2 SVGIG come from the germline V gene (reference sequence).